Listed below are T cell receptor beta chains from one sample, sequenced in a study of cytomegalovirus exposure and HLA in healthy donors. Sequenced by immunoSEQ multiplex PCR; TCRdb stores in-frame clones only, minus some. The sample lists 160,000 or so clones; approximately 89% were seen once. Sequenced sample: PBMCs. All receptors come from a man aged 18 to 30 in good health and CMV-seropositive. Both conserved end residues are part of each CDR3. The size of a clone is reported for some rows only, either as once, few or many, or as a class for expanded clones.

>TRBJ1-5|TRBV7-2|.
CASSFAQGAQHF
>TRBJ1-1|TRBV7-9|.
CASSLGQGAFF
>TRBJ2-3|TRBV18|.
CASSPTARGGVTQYF
>TRBJ2-5|TRBV27|once
CASSSGQVQETQYF
>TRBJ2-1|TRBV6-4|few
CASSDRGRASYNEQFF
>TRBJ1-1|TRBV18|.
CASSPTRGTEAFF
>TRBJ1-1|TRBV2|.
CASKGALGTTEAFF
>TRBJ2-3|TRBV9|.
CASSSRGLAGVAYQYF
>TRBJ1-1|TRBV7-6|.
CASSLGDPLNTEAFF
>TRBJ2-2|TRBV7-9|.
CASTTMGYRGWNTGELFF
>TRBJ2-3|TRBV13|.
CASSLESLAGNTDTQYF
>TRBJ1-3|TRBV2|.
CASTSGGGGNTIYF
>TRBJ1-5|TRBV5-8|.
CASSFRGQGNQPQHF
>TRBJ2-1|TRBV7-8|once
CASSLAWSGAGEQFF
>TRBJ2-7|TRBV6-1|.
CASSEVSEQYF
>TRBJ1-1|TRBV6-4|once
CASSSQGNTEAFF
>TRBJ2-7|TRBV6-6|.
CASSVGGGEQYF
>TRBJ2-7|TRBV6-6|once
CASSLMGAVDEQYF
>TRBJ2-3|TRBV2|.
CASSGLGREGRYTQYF
>TRBJ2-2|TRBV7-9|.
CASSLALQGAFELFF
>TRBJ1-5|TRBV5-8|.
CASSFGQGNQPQHF
>TRBJ2-3|TRBV7-6|.
CASSLYGQGSDTQYF
>TRBJ1-2|TRBV7-6|.
CASSLEGGSSLYGYTF
>TRBJ2-7|TRBV18|.
CASSEGTGGPYEQYF
>TRBJ1-2|TRBV15|few
CATSRGYREGYTF
>TRBJ2-2|TRBV9|.
CASSPPRGFGTGELFF
>TRBJ2-1|TRBV19|.
CASTPSGSSYEQFF
>TRBJ1-5|TRBV19|.
CASSIAGLSNQPQHF
>TRBJ1-5|TRBV2|.
CASSGEGQDQPQHF
>TRBJ1-1|TRBV6-8|.
CASSRPTGPGMNTEAFF
>TRBJ2-1|TRBV27|.
CASSLVTGEQFF
>TRBJ2-7|TRBV28|.
CASNSPSSYEQYF
>TRBJ1-2|TRBV9|.
CASSVHRTANYGYTF
>TRBJ1-2|TRBV6-5|.
CASSYLQGHGYTF
>TRBJ1-5|TRBV19|.
CASSLPGLQPQHF
>TRBJ1-6|TRBV4-3|once
CASSQAGTGVNSPLHF
>TRBJ1-4|TRBV29-1|.
CSVAEGQGEKLFF
>TRBJ2-7|TRBV6-6|.
CASSYFAVNSYEQYF
>TRBJ1-2|TRBV6-1|.
CASSKTGFHGYTF
>TRBJ2-7|TRBV5-4|once
CASSPGRGSGSYEQYF
>TRBJ1-2|TRBV5-4|.
CASSLREGITQGYGYTF
>TRBJ1-1|TRBV7-2|many
CASSFGGDTEAFF
>TRBJ1-2|TRBV5-6|.
CASSLNAGQHGYTF
>TRBJ2-3|TRBV7-8|.
CASSPRLISPVDTQYF
>TRBJ2-1|TRBV2|.
CASSLRGSEQFF
>TRBJ1-1|TRBV10-3|once
CAIRLQGNEYEAFF
>TRBJ2-1|TRBV18|.
CASSPPLERNEQFF
>TRBJ1-3|TRBV4-2|once
CASSQTGRPSGNTIYF
>TRBJ2-1|TRBV9|.
CASSTRLGNEQFF
>TRBJ2-6|TRBV7-2|.
CASSLAGDYVLTF
>TRBJ2-5|TRBV11-2|.
CASSLAGGRETQYF
>TRBJ2-7|TRBV6-6|.
CASSSSTSGIYEQYF
>TRBJ2-7|TRBV18|few
CASSPPGAYEQYF
>TRBJ1-5|TRBV9|.
CASSPGQSNQPQHF
>TRBJ2-7|TRBV9|few
CASSFRDRPYEQYF